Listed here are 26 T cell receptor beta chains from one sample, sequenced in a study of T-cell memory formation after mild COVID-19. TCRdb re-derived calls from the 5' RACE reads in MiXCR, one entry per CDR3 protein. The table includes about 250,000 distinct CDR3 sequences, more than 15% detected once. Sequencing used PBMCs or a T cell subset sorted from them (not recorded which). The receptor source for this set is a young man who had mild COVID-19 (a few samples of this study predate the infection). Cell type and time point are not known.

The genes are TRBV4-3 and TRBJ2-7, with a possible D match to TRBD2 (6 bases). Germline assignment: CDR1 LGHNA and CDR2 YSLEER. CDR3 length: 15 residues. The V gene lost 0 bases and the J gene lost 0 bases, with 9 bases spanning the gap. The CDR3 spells CASSQDRGDSYEQYV. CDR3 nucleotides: TGCGCCAGCAGCCAAGACCGCGGGGACTCCTACGAGCAGTACGTC.

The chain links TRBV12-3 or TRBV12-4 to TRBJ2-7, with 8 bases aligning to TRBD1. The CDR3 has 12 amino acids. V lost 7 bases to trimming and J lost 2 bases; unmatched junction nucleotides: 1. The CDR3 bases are TGTGCCAGCAAGGGACAGGCCTACGAGCAGTACTTC. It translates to CASKGQAYEQYF.

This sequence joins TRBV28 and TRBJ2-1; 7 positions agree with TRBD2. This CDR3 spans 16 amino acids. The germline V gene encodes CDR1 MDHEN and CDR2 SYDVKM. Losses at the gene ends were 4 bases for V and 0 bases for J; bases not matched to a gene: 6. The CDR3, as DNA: TGTGCCAGCAGTTCTAGGGGAGGGAGCTCCTACAATGAGCAGTTCTTC. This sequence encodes CASSSRGGSSYNEQFF. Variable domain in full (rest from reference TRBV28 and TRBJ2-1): DVKVTQSSRYLVKRTGEKVFLECVQDMDHENMFWYRQDPGLGLRLIYFSYDVKMKEKGDIPEGYSVSREKKERFSLILESASTNQTSMYLCASSSRGGSSYNEQFFGPGTRLTVL.

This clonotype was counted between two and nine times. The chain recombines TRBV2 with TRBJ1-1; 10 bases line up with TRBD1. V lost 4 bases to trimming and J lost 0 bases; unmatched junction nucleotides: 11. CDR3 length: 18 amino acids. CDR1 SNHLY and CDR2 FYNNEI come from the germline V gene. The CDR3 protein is CASSATGGLPLVNTEAFF. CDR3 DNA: TGTGCCAGCAGTGCGACAGGGGGCTTACCACTCGTGAACACTGAAGCTTTCTTT.

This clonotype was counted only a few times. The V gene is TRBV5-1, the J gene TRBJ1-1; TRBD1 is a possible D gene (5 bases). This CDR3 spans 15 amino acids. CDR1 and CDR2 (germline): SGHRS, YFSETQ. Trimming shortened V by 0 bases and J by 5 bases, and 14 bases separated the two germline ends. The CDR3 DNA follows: TGCGCCAGCAGCTTGGTTCCGGGGCAAAGAACTGAAGCTTTCTTT. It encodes CASSLVPGQRTEAFF.

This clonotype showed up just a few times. DNA of the CDR3: TGTGCCAGCAGCTTGTTGGACCGAGCCTACGAGCAGTACGTC. Its protein is CASSLLDRAYEQYV. The rearrangement uses TRBV5-4 and TRBJ2-7; no clear D. Germline lookup yields CDR1 SGHNT and CDR2 YYREEE (reference sequence). This CDR3 spans 14 amino acids. V gave up 1 base and J gave up 2 bases, with 10 bases separating them.

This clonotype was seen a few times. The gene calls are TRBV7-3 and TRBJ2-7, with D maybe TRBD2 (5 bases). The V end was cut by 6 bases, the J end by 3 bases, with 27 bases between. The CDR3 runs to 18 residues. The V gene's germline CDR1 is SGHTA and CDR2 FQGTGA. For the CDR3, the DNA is TGTGCCAGCAGAAAGGGATCGATGCCGGGGAGTCCGTACTACGAGCAGTACTTC. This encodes CASRKGSMPGSPYYEQYF.

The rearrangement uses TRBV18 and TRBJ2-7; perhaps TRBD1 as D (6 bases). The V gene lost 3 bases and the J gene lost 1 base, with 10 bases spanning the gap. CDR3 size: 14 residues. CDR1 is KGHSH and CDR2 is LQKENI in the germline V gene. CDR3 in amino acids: CASSPRGESYEQYF. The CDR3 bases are TGTGCCAGCTCACCCAGGGGTGAATCCTACGAGCAGTACTTC.

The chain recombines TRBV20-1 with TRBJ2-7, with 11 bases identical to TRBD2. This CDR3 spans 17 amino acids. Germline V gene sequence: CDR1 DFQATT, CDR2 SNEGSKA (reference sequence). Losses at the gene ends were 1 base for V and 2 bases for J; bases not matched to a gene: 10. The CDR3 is CSARGMKIAGGPYEQYF. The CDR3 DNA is TGCAGTGCTAGAGGCATGAAAATAGCGGGGGGGCCCTACGAGCAGTACTTC.

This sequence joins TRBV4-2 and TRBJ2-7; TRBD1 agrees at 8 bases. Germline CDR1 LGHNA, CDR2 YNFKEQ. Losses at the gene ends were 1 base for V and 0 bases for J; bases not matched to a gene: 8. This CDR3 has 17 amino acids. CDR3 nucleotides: TGTGCCAGCAGCCAAGGGGGAAGCAGGGGGCCCTCCTACGAGCAGTACTTC. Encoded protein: CASSQGGSRGPSYEQYF.

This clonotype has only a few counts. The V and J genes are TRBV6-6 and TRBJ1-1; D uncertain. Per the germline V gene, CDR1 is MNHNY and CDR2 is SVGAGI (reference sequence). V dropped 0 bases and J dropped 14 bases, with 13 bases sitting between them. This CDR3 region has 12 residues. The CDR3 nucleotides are TGTGCCAGCAGTTACTCGATCGGGGATGCGTTCTTT. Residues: CASSYSIGDAFF.

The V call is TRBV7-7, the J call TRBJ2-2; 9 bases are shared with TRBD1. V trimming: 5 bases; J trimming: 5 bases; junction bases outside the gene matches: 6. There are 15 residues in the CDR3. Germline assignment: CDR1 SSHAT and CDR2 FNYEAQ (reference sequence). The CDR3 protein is CASSRGTGHTGELFF. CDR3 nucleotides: TGTGCCAGCAGCCGGGGGACAGGGCATACCGGGGAGCTGTTTTTT. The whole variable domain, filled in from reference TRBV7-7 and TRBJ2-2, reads GAGVSQSPRYKVTKRGQDVTLRCDPISSHATLYWYQQALGQGPEFLTYFNYEAQPDKSGLPSDRFSAERPEGSISTLTIQRTEQRDSAMYRCASSRGTGHTGELFFGEGSRLTVL.

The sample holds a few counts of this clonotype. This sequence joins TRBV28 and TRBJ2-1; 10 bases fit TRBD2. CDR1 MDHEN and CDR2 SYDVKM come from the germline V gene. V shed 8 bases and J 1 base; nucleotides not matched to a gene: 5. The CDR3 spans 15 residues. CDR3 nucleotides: TGTGCCAGCCGCCAGGGACTAGCGTCCTACAATGAGCAGTTCTTC. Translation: CASRQGLASYNEQFF.

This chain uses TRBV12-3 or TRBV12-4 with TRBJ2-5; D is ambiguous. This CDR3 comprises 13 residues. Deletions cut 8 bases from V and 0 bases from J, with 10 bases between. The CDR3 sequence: CASVSYNQETQYF. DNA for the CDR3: TGTGCCAGCGTCTCCTATAACCAAGAGACCCAGTACTTC.

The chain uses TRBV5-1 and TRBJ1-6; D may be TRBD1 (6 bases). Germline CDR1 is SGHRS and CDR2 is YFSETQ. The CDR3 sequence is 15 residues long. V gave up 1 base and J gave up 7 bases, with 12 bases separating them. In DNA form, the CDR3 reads TGCGCCAGCAGCTTGCAGGGGCTAGGGAATTCACCCCTCCACTTT. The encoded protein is CASSLQGLGNSPLHF.

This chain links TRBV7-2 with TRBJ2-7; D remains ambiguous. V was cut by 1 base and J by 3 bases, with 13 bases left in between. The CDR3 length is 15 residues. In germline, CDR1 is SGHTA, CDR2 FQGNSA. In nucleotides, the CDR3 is TGTGCCAGCAGCTTAGTCGTCCGGAGAGTCTACGAGCAGTACTTC. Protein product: CASSLVVRRVYEQYF.

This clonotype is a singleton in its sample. The DNA of the CDR3 is TGTGCCAGCAGTGCCCAGAGGAACACTGAAGCTTTCTTT. This encodes CASSAQRNTEAFF. This rearrangement joins TRBV27 to TRBJ1-1; no clear D. Trimming stripped 5 bases from V and 1 base from J, with 8 bases between. The CDR3 has 13 residues. The germline gives CDR1 MNHEY, CDR2 SMNVEV (reference sequence).

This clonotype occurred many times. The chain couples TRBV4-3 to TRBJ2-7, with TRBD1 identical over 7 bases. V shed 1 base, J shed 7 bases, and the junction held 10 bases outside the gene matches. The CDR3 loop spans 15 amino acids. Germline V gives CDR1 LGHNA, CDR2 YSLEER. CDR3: CASSQADNRGEEQYF. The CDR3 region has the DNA TGCGCCAGCAGCCAAGCGGATAACAGGGGTGAAGAGCAGTACTTC.

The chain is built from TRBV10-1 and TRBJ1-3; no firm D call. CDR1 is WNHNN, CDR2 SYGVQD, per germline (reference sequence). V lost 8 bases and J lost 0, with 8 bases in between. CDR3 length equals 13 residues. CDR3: CASQWSSGNTIYF. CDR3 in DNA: TGCGCCAGCCAGTGGAGCTCTGGAAACACCATATATTTT.

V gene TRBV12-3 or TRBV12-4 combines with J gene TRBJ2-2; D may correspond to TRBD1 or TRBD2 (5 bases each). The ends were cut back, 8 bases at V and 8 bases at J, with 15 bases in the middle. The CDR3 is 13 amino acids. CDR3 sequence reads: CASEGRPYGELFF. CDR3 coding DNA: TGTGCCAGCGAGGGACGGCCTTATGGGGAGCTGTTTTTT.

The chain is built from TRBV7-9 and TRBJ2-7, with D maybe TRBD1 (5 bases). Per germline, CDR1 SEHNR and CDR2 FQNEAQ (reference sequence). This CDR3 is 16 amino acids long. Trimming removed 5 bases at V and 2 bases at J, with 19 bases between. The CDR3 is CASSPLRTHRTYEQYF. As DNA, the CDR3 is TGTGCCAGCAGCCCCCTGAGGACGCACAGGACCTACGAGCAGTACTTC.

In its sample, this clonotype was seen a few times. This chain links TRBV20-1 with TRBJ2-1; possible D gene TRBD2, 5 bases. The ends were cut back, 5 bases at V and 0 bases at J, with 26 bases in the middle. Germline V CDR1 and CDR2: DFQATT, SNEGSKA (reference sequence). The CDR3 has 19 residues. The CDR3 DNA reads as TGCAGTGCTGCGCTGGGAGCCCGCAAACCTAAAAGCTCCTACAATGAGCAGTTCTTC. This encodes CSAALGARKPKSSYNEQFF.

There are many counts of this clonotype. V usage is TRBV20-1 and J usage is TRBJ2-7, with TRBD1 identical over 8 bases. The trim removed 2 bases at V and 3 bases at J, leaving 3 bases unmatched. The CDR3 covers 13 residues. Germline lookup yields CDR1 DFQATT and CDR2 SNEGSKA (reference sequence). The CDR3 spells CSARHTGGYEQYF. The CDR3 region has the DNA TGCAGTGCTAGACATACAGGGGGCTACGAGCAGTACTTC.

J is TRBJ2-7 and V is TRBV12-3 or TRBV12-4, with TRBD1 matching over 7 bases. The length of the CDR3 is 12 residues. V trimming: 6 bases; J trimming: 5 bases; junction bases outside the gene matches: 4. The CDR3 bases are TGTGCCAGCAGCGACAGGGAACACGAGCAGTACTTC. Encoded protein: CASSDREHEQYF.

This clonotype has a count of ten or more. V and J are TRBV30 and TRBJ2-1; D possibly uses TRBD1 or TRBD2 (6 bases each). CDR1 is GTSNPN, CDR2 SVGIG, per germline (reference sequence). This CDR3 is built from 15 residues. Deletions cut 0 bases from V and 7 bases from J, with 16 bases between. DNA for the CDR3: TGTGCCTGGAGTGTACCCGAGGGGGAGGTGAATGAGCAGTTCTTC. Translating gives CAWSVPEGEVNEQFF.

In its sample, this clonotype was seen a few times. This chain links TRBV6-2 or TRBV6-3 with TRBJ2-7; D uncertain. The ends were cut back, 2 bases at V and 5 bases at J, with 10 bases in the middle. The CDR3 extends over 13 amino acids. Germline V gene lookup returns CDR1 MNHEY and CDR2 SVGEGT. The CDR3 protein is CASSYEKPNEQYF. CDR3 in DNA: TGTGCCAGCAGTTACGAAAAACCCAACGAGCAGTACTTC.